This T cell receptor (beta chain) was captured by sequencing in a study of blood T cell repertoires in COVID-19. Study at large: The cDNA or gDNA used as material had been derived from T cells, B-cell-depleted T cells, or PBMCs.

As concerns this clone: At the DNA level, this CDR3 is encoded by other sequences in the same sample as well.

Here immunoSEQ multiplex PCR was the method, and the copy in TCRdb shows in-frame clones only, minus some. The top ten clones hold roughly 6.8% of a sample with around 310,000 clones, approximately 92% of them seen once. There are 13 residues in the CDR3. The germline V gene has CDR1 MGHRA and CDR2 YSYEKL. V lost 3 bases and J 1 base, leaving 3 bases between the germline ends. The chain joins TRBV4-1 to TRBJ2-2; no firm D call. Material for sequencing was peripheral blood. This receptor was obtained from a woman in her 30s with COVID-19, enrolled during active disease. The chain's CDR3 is CASSQRNTGELFF. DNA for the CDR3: TGCGCCAGCAGCCAGAGGAACACCGGGGAGCTGTTTTTT.